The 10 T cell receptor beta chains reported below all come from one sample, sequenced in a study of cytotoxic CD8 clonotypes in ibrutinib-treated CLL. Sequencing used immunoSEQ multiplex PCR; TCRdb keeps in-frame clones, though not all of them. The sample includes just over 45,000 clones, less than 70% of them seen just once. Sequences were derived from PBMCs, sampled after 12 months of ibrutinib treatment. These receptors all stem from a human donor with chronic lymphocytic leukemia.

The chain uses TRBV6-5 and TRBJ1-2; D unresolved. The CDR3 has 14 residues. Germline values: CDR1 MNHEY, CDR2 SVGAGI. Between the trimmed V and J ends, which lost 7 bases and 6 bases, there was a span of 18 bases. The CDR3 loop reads CASTKPPDSDGYTF. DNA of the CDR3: TGTGCCAGCACAAAACCTCCTGACTCGGATGGCTACACCTTC.

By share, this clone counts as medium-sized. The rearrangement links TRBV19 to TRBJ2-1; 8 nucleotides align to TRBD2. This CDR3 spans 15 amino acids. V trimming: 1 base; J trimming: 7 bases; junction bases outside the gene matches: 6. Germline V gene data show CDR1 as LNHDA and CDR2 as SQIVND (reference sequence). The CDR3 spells CASSIGGLAFNEQFF. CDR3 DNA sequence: TGTGCCAGTAGTATAGGCGGACTAGCATTTAATGAGCAGTTCTTC.

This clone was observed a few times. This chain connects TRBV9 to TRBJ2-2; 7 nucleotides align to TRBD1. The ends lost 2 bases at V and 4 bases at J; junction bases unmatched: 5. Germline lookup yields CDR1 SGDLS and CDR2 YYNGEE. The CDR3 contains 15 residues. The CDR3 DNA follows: TGTGCCAGCAGCGTTTCGACAGGGAGCACCGGGGAGCTGTTTTTT. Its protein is CASSVSTGSTGELFF. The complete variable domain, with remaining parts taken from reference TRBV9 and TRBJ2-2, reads DSGVTQTPKHLITATGQRVTLRCSPRSGDLSVYWYQQSLDQGLQFLIQYYNGEERAKGNILERFSAQQFPDLHSELNLSSLELGDSALYFCASSVSTGSTGELFFGEGSRLTVL.

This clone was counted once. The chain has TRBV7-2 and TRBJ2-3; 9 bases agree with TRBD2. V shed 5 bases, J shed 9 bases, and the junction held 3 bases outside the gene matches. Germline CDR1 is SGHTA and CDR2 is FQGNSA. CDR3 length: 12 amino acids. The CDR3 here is CASSPLAGTQYF. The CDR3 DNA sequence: TGTGCCAGCAGCCCTCTAGCGGGGACGCAGTATTTT.

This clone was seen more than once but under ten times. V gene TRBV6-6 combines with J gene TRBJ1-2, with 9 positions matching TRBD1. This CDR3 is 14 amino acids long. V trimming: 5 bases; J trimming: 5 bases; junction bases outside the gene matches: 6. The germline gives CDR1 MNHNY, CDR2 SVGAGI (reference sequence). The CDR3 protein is CASSRLQGAYGYTF. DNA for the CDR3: TGTGCCAGCAGTCGCCTACAGGGGGCGTATGGCTACACCTTC.

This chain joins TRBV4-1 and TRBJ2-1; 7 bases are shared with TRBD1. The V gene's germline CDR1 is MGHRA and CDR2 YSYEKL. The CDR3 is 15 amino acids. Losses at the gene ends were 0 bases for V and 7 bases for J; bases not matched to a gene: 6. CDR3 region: CASSQDERGQNEQFF. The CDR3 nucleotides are TGCGCCAGCAGCCAAGATGAAAGGGGGCAGAATGAGCAGTTCTTC.

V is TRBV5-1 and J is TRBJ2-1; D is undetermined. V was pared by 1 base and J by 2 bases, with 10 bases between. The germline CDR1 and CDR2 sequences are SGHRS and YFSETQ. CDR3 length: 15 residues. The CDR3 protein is CASSLSIGTYNEQFF. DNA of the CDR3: TGCGCCAGCAGCTTGAGTATAGGGACCTACAATGAGCAGTTCTTC.

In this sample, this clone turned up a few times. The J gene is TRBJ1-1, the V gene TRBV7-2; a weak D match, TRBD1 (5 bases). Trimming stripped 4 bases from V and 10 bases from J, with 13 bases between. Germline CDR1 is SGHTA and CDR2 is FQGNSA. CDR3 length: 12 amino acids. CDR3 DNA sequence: TGTGCCAGCAGCTCCCAGGGCCGAGGAGCTTTCTTT. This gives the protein CASSSQGRGAFF.

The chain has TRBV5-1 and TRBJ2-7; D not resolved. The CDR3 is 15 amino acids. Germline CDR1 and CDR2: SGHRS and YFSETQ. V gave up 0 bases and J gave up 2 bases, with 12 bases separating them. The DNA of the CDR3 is TGCGCCAGCAGCTTGGATCCGGGTAGCACCTACGAGCAGTACTTC. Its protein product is CASSLDPGSTYEQYF. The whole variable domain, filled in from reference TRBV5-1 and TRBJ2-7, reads KAGVTQTPRYLIKTRGQQVTLSCSPISGHRSVSWYQQTPGQGLQFLFEYFSETQRNKGNFPGRFSGRQFSNSRSEMNVSTLELGDSALYLCASSLDPGSTYEQYFGPGTRLTVT.

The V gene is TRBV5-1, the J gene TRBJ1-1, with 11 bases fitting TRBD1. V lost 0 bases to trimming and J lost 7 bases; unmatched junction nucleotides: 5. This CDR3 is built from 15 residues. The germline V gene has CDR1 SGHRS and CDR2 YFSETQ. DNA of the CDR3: TGCGCCAGCAGCTTGGGGACAGGGGGCGAGAGTGAAGCTTTCTTT. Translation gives CASSLGTGGESEAFF.